This T cell receptor (beta chain) is drawn from a study of breast tumors, draining lymph nodes, adjacent tissues (dated by TCRdb to about 2016). Notes on the research overall: Breast cancer patients provided tumor, adjacent nontumor tissue and axillary lymph nodes, and the study compared the TCR beta repertoires across these three sources. In human breast cancer, the study set out to evaluate how tumor, surrounding tissue and draining lymph node repertoires relate to one another and whether T cells may move between these sites. Study-wide conclusions, independent of this receptor: Tumor and nontumor tissue repertoires were significantly more similar in luminal-like than in basal-like breast cancer. Tumor T-cell repertoires showed less diversity than lymph node repertoires and more diversity than nontumor tissue repertoires, and tumor T-cell repertoires showed preferential V and J gene usage. The conclusion that tumor T cells originate in lymph nodes was framed as consistent with a hypothesis rather than directly demonstrated. The data were judged consistent with most tumor T cells deriving from the lymph node and then expanding within tumor tissue.

Instrument used: Illumina HiSeq 2000. Multiplex PCR amplification was used to build the TCR beta chain libraries. High-throughput sequencing was used to analyze the amplified TCR beta chain products. TCRdb cleaned the public reads at Q25 with fastp, built clones with MiXCR and kept in-frame beta chains. One record per CDR3 amino acid sequence lists the most common genes and DNA. Across this sample there are more than 200,000 distinct CDR3 sequences, with approximately 30% seen only once. In total, the top ten clones hold around 1.4% of the sample. Lymph node samples came from the axillary draining lymph nodes of breast cancer patients. At the junction V is shortened by 5 bases and J by 4 bases; bases outside the gene matches: 24. Inclusive of the bounding cysteine and phenylalanine, the CDR3 is 19 residues long. Just the 57-base CDR3 DNA is kept, in frame starting at base 1. Reading the germline V gene (reference sequence) gives CDR1 DFQATT and CDR2 SNEGSKA.

Many counts were recorded for this clonotype. There is no known antigen for this receptor. This sequence may be a read error, since a much larger clone differs from it by one base. The chain links TRBV20-1 with TRBJ2-7; the junction holds 9 bases that match TRBD1. The origin of this receptor is a female donor with breast cancer. Some clones in this sample may be carry-over from other donors' samples. The sequencing input was axillary lymph node tissue. CDR3 region: CSAPEGTGSSGRGFYEQYF. The DNA sequence is given as TGCAGTGCTCCAGAAGGGACAGGGAGTTCCGGAAGGGGGTTTTACGAGCAGTACTTC.